This TCR beta chain was retrieved from a study of T cell responses to AZD1222 COVID-19 vaccine. In the case of this clone: Its antigen remains unknown.

General study results and limits: Nearly half of spike-specific TCRs reportedly target variant regions that are unmutated in the B.1.351 and B.1.1.7 variants. No repertoire was sampled before or during the peak T cell response, only after it. Donors were largely white British and mainly female; clonal diversity was possibly underestimated.

The germline CDR1 and CDR2 sequences are SGHDT and YYEEEE. Trimming stripped 3 bases from V and 7 bases from J, with 14 bases between. The CDR3 consists of 15 residues. Using immunoSEQ multiplex PCR, the repertoire was profiled, and TCRdb retains in-frame clones only, with some absent. The table has fewer than 150,000 clones, around 90% seen once. The receptor comes from an adult in good health. The chain has TRBV5-6 and TRBJ1-6, with D perhaps TRBD1 (6 bases). Sample: peripheral blood, taken on day 0 of AZD1222 vaccination. The CDR3 spells CASSWWGAGNSPLHF. The DNA of the CDR3 is TGTGCCAGCAGCTGGTGGGGGGCAGGAAATTCACCCCTCCACTTT.